This TCR beta chain was identified during a study of CXCR3-negative and CXCR3-positive naive CD8 T cells. Study observations and caveats: CXCR3-negative naive cells had less hydrophobic TRB CDR3s than did CXCR3-positive naive cells. Both of the naive subsets showed about the same high diversity, but memory CD8+ cells had much less.

Libraries were UMI-labeled 5' RACE TRB cDNA. TCRdb reprocessed the 5' RACE reads and keeps a single row for each CDR3 protein, giving no DNA. The sample includes around 140,000 distinct CDR3 sequences. With respect to this clonotype: The target antigen is unknown.

There are 18 residues in the CDR3. Sequencing was done on a sample of naive CXCR3+ CD8+ T cells from blood. The subset: CD45RO-CCR7+CD27+CD95- naive CD8+ T cells expressing CXCR3 (TNR3+). The V and J genes are TRBV23-1 and TRBJ2-7; the TRBD1 assignment by TCRdb is unverifiable without DNA. TRBV23-1 is an ORF; its function is uncertain. The receptor's source is a human donor in good health. Some clones in this sample may be carry-over from other donors' samples. The chain's CDR3 is CASKLGQGERPRSYEQYF.